Described below is a single T cell receptor beta chain sequence and its context. Libraries were prepared by immunoSEQ multiplex PCR; TCRdb keeps only in-frame clonotypes and omits some of them. The profile shows roughly 68,000 clones, 70% to 90% of them singletons. V shed 0 bases and J shed 9 bases, with 9 bases lying between them. The CDR3 is made up of 13 amino acids. CDR1 and CDR2 (germline): WNHNN, SYGVQD (reference sequence). This sample was taken from a study of blood T cell repertoires in COVID-19. Study as a whole: Specimens from acute and convalescent COVID-19 originated in the United States, Italy and Spain. Nucleic acid was either cDNA or gDNA, and it came from T cells, B-cell-depleted T cells, or PBMCs.

The sequence was collected from a man aged 50 to 60 with acute or convalescent COVID-19. The sample was peripheral blood. V gene TRBV10-1 combines with J gene TRBJ1-5; tentatively, D is TRBD1 (5 bases). CDR3 in amino acids: CASSESLRGPQHF. CDR3 nucleotide sequence: TGCGCCAGCAGTGAGTCCCTAAGGGGGCCCCAGCATTTT.